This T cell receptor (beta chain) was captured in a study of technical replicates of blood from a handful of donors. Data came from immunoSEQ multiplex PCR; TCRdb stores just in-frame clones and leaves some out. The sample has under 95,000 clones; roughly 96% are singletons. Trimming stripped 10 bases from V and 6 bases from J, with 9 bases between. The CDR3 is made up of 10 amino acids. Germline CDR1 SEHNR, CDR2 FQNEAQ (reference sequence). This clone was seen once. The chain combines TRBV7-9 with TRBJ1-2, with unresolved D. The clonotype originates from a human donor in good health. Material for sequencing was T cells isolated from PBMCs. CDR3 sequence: CATQVNGYTF. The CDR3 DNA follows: TGTGCCACGCAGGTTAATGGCTACACCTTC. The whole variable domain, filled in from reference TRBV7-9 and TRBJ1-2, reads DTGVSQNPRHKITKRGQNVTFRCDPISEHNRLYWYRQTLGQGPEFLTYFQNEAQLEKSRLLSDRFSAERPKGSFSTLEIQRTEQGDSAMYLCATQVNGYTFGSGTRLTVV.